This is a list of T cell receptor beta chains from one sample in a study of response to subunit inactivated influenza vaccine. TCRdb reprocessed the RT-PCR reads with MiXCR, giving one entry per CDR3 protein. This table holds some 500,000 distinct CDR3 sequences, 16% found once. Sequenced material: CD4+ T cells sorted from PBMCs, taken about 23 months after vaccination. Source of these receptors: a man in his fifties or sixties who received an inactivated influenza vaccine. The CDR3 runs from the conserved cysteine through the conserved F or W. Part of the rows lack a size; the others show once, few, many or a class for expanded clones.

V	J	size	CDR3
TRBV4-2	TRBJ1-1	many	CASSPMRETEAFF
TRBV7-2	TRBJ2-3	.	CASLRGRTDTQYF
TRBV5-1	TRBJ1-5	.	CASSLAVGQPQHF
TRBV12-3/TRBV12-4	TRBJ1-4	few	CASSFLPPDKKLFF
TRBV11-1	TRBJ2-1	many	CASSLNRGLAGEFSYNEQFF
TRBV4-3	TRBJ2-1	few	CASSQGGLAGVNEQFF
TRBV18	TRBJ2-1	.	CASSPRTSGIGYNEQFF
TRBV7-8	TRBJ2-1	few	CASSLLDRSPSYNEQFF
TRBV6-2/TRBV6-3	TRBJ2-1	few	CASSYPTSGYYNEQFF
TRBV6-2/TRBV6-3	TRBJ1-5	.	CASSYVGALQPQHF
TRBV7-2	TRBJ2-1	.	CASSRPGTSGGNNEQFF
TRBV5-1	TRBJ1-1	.	CASSLEAGRNTEAFF
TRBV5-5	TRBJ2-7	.	CASSLGVSGGYEQYF
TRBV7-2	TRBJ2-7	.	CASSLAPGLGHEQYF
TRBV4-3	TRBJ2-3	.	CASSQEGSADTQYF
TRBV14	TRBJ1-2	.	CASSPIRSRPFYGYTF
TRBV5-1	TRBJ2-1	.	CASSFQGGVYNEQFF
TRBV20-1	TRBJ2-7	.	CSARQDRAWEQYF
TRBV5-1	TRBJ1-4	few	CASSNRPGTRATNEKLFF
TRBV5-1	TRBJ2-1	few	CASSLAISSYNEQFF
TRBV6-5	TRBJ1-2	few	CASSYLGGGYTF
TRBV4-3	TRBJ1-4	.	CASSQTVATNEKLFF
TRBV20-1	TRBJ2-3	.	CSAREPNSGRPYTQYF
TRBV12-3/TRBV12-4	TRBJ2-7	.	CASSFEGGYEQYF
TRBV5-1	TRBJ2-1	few	CASSYALGGSYNEQFF
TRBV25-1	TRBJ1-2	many	CASSEGDYGYTF
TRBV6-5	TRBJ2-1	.	CASSSRTSGRALVNEQFF
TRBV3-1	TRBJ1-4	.	CASSHPNRWGREKLFF
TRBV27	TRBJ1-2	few	CASKTGGLTNYGYTF
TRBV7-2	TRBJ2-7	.	CASSLANTGEYEQYF
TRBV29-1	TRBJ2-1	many	CSVEGTSVYNEQFF
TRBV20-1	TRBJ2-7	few	CSAIGGYEQYF
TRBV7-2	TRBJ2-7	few	CASSRRGLAGSYEQYF
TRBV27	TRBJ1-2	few	CASSLRRGESGYTF
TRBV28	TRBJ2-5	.	CASRHRGEETQYF
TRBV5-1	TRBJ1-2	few	CASRKDNYGYTF
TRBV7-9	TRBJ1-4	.	CASSLGRQTNEKLFF
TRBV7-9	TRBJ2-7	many	CASSLAGVSYEQYF
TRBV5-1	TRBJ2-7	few	CASSSAGRNYEQYF
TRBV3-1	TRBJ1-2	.	CASSQEAPGIYGYTF
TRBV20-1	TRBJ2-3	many	CSAPPAGDTQYF
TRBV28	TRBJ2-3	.	CASSFGSFTSTDTQYF
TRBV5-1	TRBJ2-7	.	CASSPRTGGFSYEQYF
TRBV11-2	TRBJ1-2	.	CASSSTGGEGYGYTF
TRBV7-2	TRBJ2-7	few	CASSQSYQASYEQYF
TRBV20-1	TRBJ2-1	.	CSASSSGDPYNEQFF
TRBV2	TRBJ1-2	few	CAVRDRTNYGYTF
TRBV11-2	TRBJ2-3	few	CASSFFPTDTQYF
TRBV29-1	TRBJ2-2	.	CSVEGGGGELFF
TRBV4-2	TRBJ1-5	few	CASSQTGGSSQPQHF
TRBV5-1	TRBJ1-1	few	CASSVGRDTEAFF
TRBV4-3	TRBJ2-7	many	CASSQDGGSSYEQYF
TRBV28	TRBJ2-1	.	CASSLSPPGTLNEQFF
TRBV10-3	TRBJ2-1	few	CAISEALNEQFF